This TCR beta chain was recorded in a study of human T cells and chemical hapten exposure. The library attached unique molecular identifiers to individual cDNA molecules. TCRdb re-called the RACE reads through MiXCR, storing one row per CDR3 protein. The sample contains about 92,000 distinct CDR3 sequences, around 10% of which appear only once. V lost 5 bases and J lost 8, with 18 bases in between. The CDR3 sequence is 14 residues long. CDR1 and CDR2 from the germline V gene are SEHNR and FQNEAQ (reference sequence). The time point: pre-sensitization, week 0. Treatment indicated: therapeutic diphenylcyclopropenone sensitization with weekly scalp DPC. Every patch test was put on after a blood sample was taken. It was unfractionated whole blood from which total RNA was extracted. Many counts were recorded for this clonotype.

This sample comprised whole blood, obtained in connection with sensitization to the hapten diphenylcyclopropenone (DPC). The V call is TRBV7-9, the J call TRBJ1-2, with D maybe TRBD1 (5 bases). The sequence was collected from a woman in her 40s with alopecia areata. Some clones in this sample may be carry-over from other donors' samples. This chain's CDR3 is CASSPSGRGEGYTF. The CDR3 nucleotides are TGTGCCAGCAGCCCCTCCGGACGGGGGGAAGGCTACACCTTC.